A single sample gave rise to the 29 T cell receptor beta chains below, sequenced in a study of OX40 agonist ivuxolimab in advanced cancers. Assay: immunoSEQ multiplex PCR; the TCRdb copy retains only in-frame clones and omits some. The sample lists approximately 100,000 clones, about nine tenths occurring once. The sample here was CD4+ or CD8+ T cells sorted from blood, taken in a trial of the OX40 agonist ivuxolimab. The receptors stem from an adult with an advanced solid tumor such as melanoma, head and neck, liver or kidney cancer.

The chain joins TRBV6-5 to TRBJ1-3; 9 nucleotides line up with TRBD1. J lost 5 bases, V lost 5 bases, and 7 bases had no gene match. Germline-derived CDR1 and CDR2 are MNHEY and SVGAGI. This CDR3 is built from 15 residues. CDR3 DNA: TGTGCCAGCAGTCTGGGACAGGGCTACAGAAACACCATATATTTT. Translated: CASSLGQGYRNTIYF.

The V gene is TRBV6-5, the J gene TRBJ1-4; possible D gene TRBD1, 6 bases. Between the trimmed V and J ends, which lost 10 bases and 6 bases, there was a span of 15 bases. Germline V gives CDR1 MNHEY, CDR2 SVGAGI. This CDR3 spans 13 amino acids. CDR3 region: CAILDRSYEKLFF. CDR3 DNA sequence: TGTGCCATTCTAGACAGGTCGTATGAAAAACTGTTTTTT.

The CDR3, as DNA: TGCGCCAGCAGCCAAGGGGGGTGGGACAGCAACAAGAACACCGGGGAGCTGTTTTTT. Amino acid sequence: CASSQGGWDSNKNTGELFF. This chain links TRBV4-3 with TRBJ2-2, with 7 bases that match TRBD1. The CDR3 extends over 19 amino acids. Trimming at V came to 1 base and at J to 1 base, leaving 12 bases not matched to a gene. Germline V gene data show CDR1 as LGHNA and CDR2 as YSLEER.

In this sample, this clone turned up once. The chain is built from TRBV5-6 and TRBJ2-7; D gene ambiguous. Germline CDR1 is SGHDT and CDR2 is YYEEEE. The CDR3 is 14 amino acids. Trimming left V 0 bases short and J 3 bases short, with 10 bases between. The CDR3 DNA follows: TGTGCCAGCAGCTTGGATAGGGCGCTCTACGAGCAGTACTTC. This codes for CASSLDRALYEQYF.

This clone was picked up one time. The chain carries TRBV30 and TRBJ1-5; D call uncertain. The CDR3 is 14 residues long. The germline gives CDR1 GTSNPN, CDR2 SVGIG (reference sequence). V was shortened by 0 bases and J by 3 bases, with 9 bases between the two germline ends. CDR3 sequence: CAWSVLQDNQPQHF. CDR3 in DNA: TGTGCCTGGAGTGTTCTCCAGGACAATCAGCCCCAGCATTTT. Full variable domain (rest looked up from reference TRBV30 and TRBJ1-5): SQTIHQWPATLVQPVGSPLSLECTVEGTSNPNLYWYRQAAGRGLQLLFYSVGIGQISSEVPQNLSASRPQDRQFILSSKKLLLSDSGFYLCAWSVLQDNQPQHFGDGTRLSIL.

The chain joins TRBV7-8 to TRBJ2-5; 7 nucleotides match TRBD2. The CDR3 extends over 14 amino acids. The germline V gene encodes CDR1 SGHVS and CDR2 FQNEAQ. The V segment lost 5 bases and the J segment 5 bases; nucleotides outside the gene matches: 8. DNA for the CDR3: TGTGCCAGCAGCGACCGGGACTATGGGGAGACCCAGTACTTC. This sequence encodes CASSDRDYGETQYF.

The chain is built from TRBV9 and TRBJ2-7, with D hard to call. The CDR3 spans 14 residues. The V end lost 4 bases, the J end lost 1 base, and 12 bases lay between the germline ends. The germline V gene has CDR1 SGDLS and CDR2 YYNGEE. Here the CDR3 DNA reads TGTGCCAGCAGCATCGGACCGAAATCCTACGAGCAGTACTTC. This codes for CASSIGPKSYEQYF.

V is TRBV10-3 and J is TRBJ2-3, with a weak D call TRBD2 (6 bases). The germline V and J ends were trimmed by 2 bases and 3 bases, with 12 bases remaining between them. The CDR3 contains 15 residues. Germline CDR1 reads ENHRY; CDR2 reads SYGVKD. The CDR3 sequence: CAISEGGTGTDTQYF. In DNA, the CDR3 is TGTGCCATCAGTGAGGGAGGGACGGGGACAGATACGCAGTATTTT.

The CDR3 loop reads CASSTGTAYGYTF. The DNA for the CDR3 is TGTGCCAGCTCGACCGGGACCGCATATGGCTACACCTTC. V and J are TRBV25-1 and TRBJ1-2; a possible D gene is TRBD1 (5 bases). CDR1 and CDR2 from the germline V gene are MGHDK and SYGVNS. V lost 8 bases, J lost 5 bases, and 15 bases lay in between. The CDR3 runs 13 residues.

J is TRBJ2-4 and V is TRBV7-8; D call uncertain. The CDR3 is made up of 15 amino acids. The germline gives CDR1 SGHVS, CDR2 FQNEAQ. Trimming removed 3 bases at V and 0 bases at J, with 9 bases between. CDR3 protein: CASSFKDEAKNIQYF. The CDR3, as DNA: TGTGCCAGCAGCTTTAAGGACGAAGCCAAAAACATTCAGTACTTC.

This chain connects TRBV30 to TRBJ2-3; TRBD1 matches at 7 bases. Germline V gives CDR1 GTSNPN, CDR2 SVGIG (reference sequence). The CDR3 consists of 15 residues. Germline trimming cut 4 bases from V and 4 bases from J; bases unmatched to any gene: 11. DNA for the CDR3: TGTGCCTGGACACCTGGGACAGCTCACCCAGATACGCAGTATTTT. Protein: CAWTPGTAHPDTQYF.

The chain joins TRBV15 to TRBJ2-7; D may be TRBD1 or TRBD2 (5 bases each). CDR1 and CDR2 from the germline V gene are LNHNV and YYDKDF (reference sequence). The CDR3 is made up of 14 amino acids. The ends were cut back, 0 bases at V and 2 bases at J, with 8 bases in the middle. The CDR3 is CATSRDKGPYEQYF. The CDR3 DNA reads as TGTGCCACCAGCAGAGATAAGGGACCCTACGAGCAGTACTTC.

This chain links TRBV7-2 with TRBJ2-3; D is uncertain. From germline, CDR1 is SGHTA and CDR2 FQGNSA. Trimming took 4 bases from V and 2 from J, leaving 7 bases between them. This CDR3 is 13 amino acids long. The CDR3 loop is CASSYRITDTQYF. CDR3 nucleotide sequence: TGTGCCAGCAGCTACAGAATCACAGATACGCAGTATTTT.

V usage is TRBV5-4 and J usage is TRBJ1-5; D gene ambiguous. V was pared by 0 bases and J by 7 bases, with 11 bases between. The CDR3 length is 14 residues. Germline V lookup: CDR1 SGHNT, CDR2 YYREEE (reference sequence). The CDR3 spells CASSLDGGNQPQHF. The DNA for the CDR3 is TGTGCCAGCAGCTTGGATGGCGGGAACCAGCCCCAGCATTTT. Variable domain in full (rest from reference TRBV5-4 and TRBJ1-5): ETGVTQSPTHLIKTRGQQVTLRCSSQSGHNTVSWYQQALGQGPQFIFQYYREEENGRGNFPPRFSGLQFPNYSSELNVNALELDDSALYLCASSLDGGNQPQHFGDGTRLSIL.

The CDR3 loop is CASSEGTGTKSGANVLTF. The CDR3 coding sequence is TGTGCCAGCAGTGAAGGGACAGGGACAAAGTCTGGGGCCAACGTCCTGACTTTC. V gene TRBV6-1 combines with J gene TRBJ2-6; 8 bases line up with TRBD1. The trim removed 1 base at V and 1 base at J, leaving 6 bases unmatched. CDR3 length: 18 residues. The V gene's germline CDR1 is MNHNS and CDR2 SASEGT.

This chain connects TRBV10-3 to TRBJ2-6; 8 nucleotides align to TRBD1. CDR1 is ENHRY, CDR2 SYGVKD, per germline. V shed 8 bases and J 3 bases; nucleotides not matched to a gene: 6. This CDR3 has 15 residues. The DNA for the CDR3 is TGTGCCATCGACAGGGGAGCTGGTGGGGCCAACGTCCTGACTTTC. Its translation: CAIDRGAGGANVLTF.

In regard to this clone: At one end, the junction sequence differs from germline, possibly due to a read error. This chain uses TRBV7-9 with TRBJ2-5; TRBD2 matches at 10 bases. Germline-derived CDR1 and CDR2 are SEHNR and FQNEAQ (reference sequence). The length of the CDR3 is 13 residues. The CDR3 protein is CASSLAGEGSQYF. The CDR3 DNA follows: TGTGCCAGCAGCCTAGCGGGGGAAGGATCCCAGTACTTC.

This chain uses TRBV21-1 with TRBJ2-7. TRBV21-1 is shown as a pseudogene. The CDR3 is 15 amino acids. CDR3 sequence reads: CASSKEDLQTYEQYF. CDR3 DNA sequence: TGTGCCAGCAGCAAAGAAGACTTACAGACCTACGAGCAGTACTTC.

The J gene is TRBJ1-4, the V gene TRBV9; D ambiguous. CDR1 is SGDLS and CDR2 is YYNGEE in the germline V gene. The ends were cut back, 5 bases at V and 0 bases at J, with 11 bases in the middle. The CDR3 has 15 residues. The CDR3 nucleotides read TGTGCCAGCAGTCGCGACCCTGCAACTAATGAAAAACTGTTTTTT. Translation gives CASSRDPATNEKLFF.

The V gene is TRBV27, the J gene TRBJ2-7; tentative D call: TRBD2 (6 bases). Deletions cut 2 bases from V and 0 bases from J, with 11 bases between. Germline loops: CDR1 MNHEY, CDR2 SMNVEV (reference sequence). The CDR3 is 15 residues long. This chain's CDR3 is CASSLGRGSSYEQYF. For the CDR3, the DNA is TGTGCCAGCAGTTTAGGGCGGGGTAGCTCCTACGAGCAGTACTTC.

This chain's CDR3 is CASSAGTRPPYEQYF. The DNA of the CDR3 is TGTGCCAGCAGCGCCGGGACCAGACCTCCCTACGAGCAGTACTTC. V and J are TRBV7-9 and TRBJ2-7; D is perhaps TRBD1 or TRBD2 (5 bases each). CDR1 and CDR2 from the germline V gene are SEHNR and FQNEAQ (reference sequence). V was pared by 5 bases and J by 2 bases, with 16 bases between. The CDR3 consists of 15 residues. The full variable domain, with the rest looked up from reference TRBV7-9 and TRBJ2-7, is DTGVSQNPRHKITKRGQNVTFRCDPISEHNRLYWYRQTLGQGPEFLTYFQNEAQLEKSRLLSDRFSAERPKGSFSTLEIQRTEQGDSAMYLCASSAGTRPPYEQYFGPGTRLTVT.

V gene TRBV30 combines with J gene TRBJ2-3; 9 nucleotides align to TRBD1. Per the germline V gene, CDR1 is GTSNPN and CDR2 is SVGIG (reference sequence). Trimming at V came to 4 bases and at J to 2 bases, leaving 10 bases not matched to a gene. The CDR3 length is 16 residues. The CDR3, as DNA: TGTGCCTGGAAGAAGGGAGGGACAGGGTTCACAGATACGCAGTATTTT. Amino acid sequence: CAWKKGGTGFTDTQYF.

V and J are TRBV5-6 and TRBJ1-5; 7 nucleotides agree with TRBD1. This CDR3 has 15 amino acids. The V gene's germline CDR1 is SGHDT and CDR2 YYEEEE. With V trimmed by 6 bases and J by 0 bases, 6 bases remained unmatched. Here the CDR3 reads CASTRGQASNQPQHF. For the CDR3, the DNA is TGTGCCAGCACCCGCGGACAGGCTAGCAATCAGCCCCAGCATTTT.

The chain joins TRBV7-8 to TRBJ2-5, with TRBD1 matching 9 bases. J lost 4 bases, V lost 4 bases, and 10 bases had no gene match. Germline V CDR1 and CDR2: SGHVS, FQNEAQ. The CDR3 contains 16 residues. CDR3 sequence reads: CASSWRPGQGGETQYF. The CDR3 nucleotides read TGTGCCAGCAGCTGGAGACCGGGACAGGGAGGAGAGACCCAGTACTTC.

The chain employs TRBV7-2 and TRBJ2-3; TRBD2 agrees at 11 bases. The CDR3 contains 14 residues. Trimming cost V 5 bases and J 5 bases; bases outside gene matches: 3. The germline gives CDR1 SGHTA, CDR2 FQGNSA. CDR3 DNA sequence: TGTGCCAGCAGCCTCGGGACTAGCGGAGATACGCAGTATTTT. This translates into CASSLGTSGDTQYF.

V and J are TRBV5-1 and TRBJ2-1; 11 bases map to TRBD2. Germline loops: CDR1 SGHRS, CDR2 YFSETQ. CDR3 size: 15 residues. V was clipped by 3 bases and J by 10 bases; unmatched bases: 9. CDR3 in amino acids: CASSSAGTSGSEQFF. The CDR3 DNA is TGCGCCAGCAGCTCTGCCGGGACTAGCGGTAGCGAGCAGTTCTTC. Combining the CDR3 with reference TRBV5-1 and TRBJ2-1 gives the whole variable domain KAGVTQTPRYLIKTRGQQVTLSCSPISGHRSVSWYQQTPGQGLQFLFEYFSETQRNKGNFPGRFSGRQFSNSRSEMNVSTLELGDSALYLCASSSAGTSGSEQFFGPGTRLTVL.

The chain employs TRBV6-5 and TRBJ2-5, with 8 bases matching TRBD1. The V and J ends lost 2 bases and 1 base, in that order; junction bases with no gene match: 0. This CDR3 has 14 amino acids. CDR1 and CDR2 from the germline V gene are MNHEY and SVGAGI. The CDR3 nucleotides read TGTGCCAGCAGTTACGGACAGGGCCAAGAGACCCAGTACTTC. Protein product: CASSYGQGQETQYF.

This clone was found once. This rearrangement joins TRBV5-6 to TRBJ2-7, with D perhaps given as TRBD1 or TRBD2 (5 bases each). Trimming removed 2 bases from V and 5 bases from J, with 8 bases in between. Germline-derived CDR1 and CDR2 are SGHDT and YYEEEE. This CDR3 is built from 12 residues. CDR3 protein: CASSFRGDEQYF. The CDR3 DNA reads as TGTGCCAGCAGCTTCCGAGGGGACGAGCAGTACTTC. Full variable domain (missing parts from reference TRBV5-6 and TRBJ2-7): DAGVTQSPTHLIKTRGQQVTLRCSPKSGHDTVSWYQQALGQGPQFIFQYYEEEERQRGNFPDRFSGHQFPNYSSELNVNALLLGDSALYLCASSFRGDEQYFGPGTRLTVT.

The J gene is TRBJ2-5, the V gene TRBV18, with 7 bases aligning to TRBD1. This CDR3 comprises 16 residues. Germline assignment: CDR1 KGHSH and CDR2 LQKENI. Trimming cost V 0 bases and J 5 bases; bases outside gene matches: 9. CDR3 nucleotides: TGTGCCAGCTCACCACCGACGAGGGGGCCGGGGGAGACCCAGTACTTC. It encodes CASSPPTRGPGETQYF.